One sample yielded the 28 T cell receptor beta chains listed below, sequenced in a study of tumor-infiltrating lymphocytes in primary liver carcinoma. Germline DNA was also extracted, and blood RNA derived from unsorted whole blood. Synthesis of TCR beta cDNA was carried out from 450 to 650 ng total RNA with a constant-region primer. Sequencing libraries for TCR beta derived from three nested multiplex PCR rounds that used slightly modified ARM-PCR. The first two PCR rounds, approximately 11 cycles each, used TRBV1-TRBV30 forward primers and a C-beta reverse primer. Using its own MiXCR run on the multiplex PCR reads, TCRdb lists one record per CDR3 protein. This sample has nearly 200,000 distinct CDR3 sequences; about two thirds occur once, and the top ten carry around 7.1%. The specimen was peripheral blood. Every receptor here comes from a woman between 55 and 75 years old with primary liver carcinoma and hepatitis B virus infection.

The chain combines TRBV28 with TRBJ2-6; possibly TRBD2 for D (6 bases). Per the germline V gene, CDR1 is MDHEN and CDR2 is SYDVKM. This CDR3 spans 19 amino acids. Trimming shortened V by 5 bases and J by 0 bases, and 20 bases separated the two germline ends. CDR3 nucleotides: TGTGCCAGCAGTCATGTGGGTCAGGGACTTAGCTCTGGGGCCAACGTCCTGACTTTC. Translation: CASSHVGQGLSSGANVLTF.

Comments on this clonotype: Being one base from a much bigger clone, this may be a read error. The chain carries TRBV6-5 and TRBJ2-5; tentatively, D is TRBD1 (6 bases). This CDR3 comprises 15 residues. Per germline, CDR1 MNHEY and CDR2 SVGAGI. This CDR3 is CDSRLQRGSVETQYF. CDR3 bases: TGTGACAGCAGATTACAAAGGGGGTCAGTCGAGACCCAGTACTTC.

In regard to this clonotype: This could be a read error, since a much larger clone is one nucleotide away. The V and J genes are TRBV4-1 and TRBJ1-2, with D tentatively TRBD1 (5 bases). The CDR3 loop spans 15 amino acids. Looked up from germline, CDR1 is MGHRA and CDR2 is YSYEKL. The CDR3 is CGSSPDRGGFSGYTF. DNA for the CDR3: TGCGGCAGCAGCCCGGACCGTGGGGGGTTTTCTGGCTACACCTTC.

In regard to this clonotype: The junction departs from germline at one end; a sequencing error may be responsible. The genes are TRBV11-1 and TRBJ2-5; D is possibly TRBD1 (6 bases). Germline V CDR1 and CDR2: SGHAT, FQDESV (reference sequence). There are 16 residues in the CDR3. The CDR3 DNA is TGTGCCATCAGCTGCCCCGTGGGACACATCCAAGAGGCCCAGTACTTC. This sequence encodes CAISCPVGHIQEAQYF.

Regarding this clonotype: A single base separates this from a much larger clone, so it may be a read error. The V call is TRBV29-1, the J call TRBJ1-1; D perhaps matches TRBD1 (5 bases). The V end was cut by 4 bases, the J end by 5 bases, with 11 bases between. The CDR3 runs to 12 residues. Germline lookup yields CDR1 SQVTM and CDR2 ANQGSEA. The CDR3 loop reads CSVVGDGTEAFF. The DNA for the CDR3 is TGCAGCGTTGTAGGGGATGGGACTGAAGCTTTCTTT.

In regard to this clonotype: A much bigger clone sits one base away, suggesting this may be a read error. The chain links TRBV6-1 to TRBJ1-5; D might be TRBD1 (6 bases). The CDR3 runs 15 residues. In germline, CDR1 is MNHNS, CDR2 SASEGT. V shed 7 bases and J shed 5 bases, with 18 bases lying between them. The CDR3 sequence is CASKNPGQPYQPQHF. The CDR3 DNA reads TGTGCCAGCAAAAACCCGGGACAACCATATCAGCCCCAGCATTTT.

Concerning this clonotype itself: The junction shows a germline mismatch at one end, possibly a read error. This chain uses TRBV29-1 with TRBJ2-7; no definite D call. From germline, CDR1 is SQVTM and CDR2 ANQGSEA. The CDR3 totals 13 residues. CDR3 nucleotide sequence: TGCAGCGTTTCTGGGCGTAACTCCTTCGAGCAGTACTTC. Its protein is CSVSGRNSFEQYF.

This clonotype was counted a single time. At one of its ends the junction is not consistent with the germline gene, which may arise from a read error. The gene calls are TRBV11-2 and TRBJ2-1, with no clear D. CDR1 and CDR2 (germline): SGHAT, FQNNGV. This CDR3 spans 14 amino acids. CDR3 sequence (DNA): TGTGCCAGCAGCTTAGGTGGGGTTTACAGTGAGCAGTTCTTC. It codes for CASSLGGVYSEQFF.

This clonotype was recorded a few times. This sequence joins TRBV7-8 and TRBJ2-3; 8 positions match TRBD2. The germline CDR1 and CDR2 sequences are SGHVS and FQNEAQ. This CDR3 is 14 amino acids long. With V trimmed by 4 bases and J by 2 bases, 2 bases remained unmatched. The DNA for the CDR3 is TGTGCCAGCAGCTATAGCGGGACCACAGATACGCAGTATTTT. Translating it yields CASSYSGTTDTQYF.

For this clonotype: The conserved phenylalanine or tryptophan normally closing the CDR3 is absent here, so this likely arose from a read error. V usage is TRBV6-2 or TRBV6-3 and J usage is TRBJ1-1; D remains ambiguous. Germline CDR1 and CDR2: MNHEY and SVGEGT. CDR3 length equals 12 residues. Trimming removed 9 bases from V and 3 bases from J, with 11 bases in between. CDR3 coding DNA: TGTGCCAGTAGCGAGTTGTACACTGAAGCTTTCCTT. Amino acid sequence: CASSELYTEAFL.

Note on this clonotype: This may come from a read error, since a much larger clone is one base off. The chain's CDR3 is CASSLRTGSYDYTF. The CDR3 nucleotides are TGTGCCAGCAGTCTAAGGACAGGATCCTATGACTACACCTTC. The chain combines TRBV6-5 with TRBJ1-2; 7 nucleotides agree with TRBD1. Germline loops: CDR1 MNHEY, CDR2 SVGAGI. The CDR3 is 14 residues long.

With respect to this clonotype: One base away lies a much larger clone, so this may be a sequencing read error. The V gene is TRBV6-1, the J gene TRBJ2-4; TRBD1 agrees at 7 bases. The germline CDR1 and CDR2 sequences are MNHNS and SASEGT. This CDR3 contains 15 residues. For the CDR3, the DNA is TGTGCCAGCAGTAAAGCGCAGGGACAGCGCAACATTCAGTACTTC. Translated: CASSKAQGQRNIQYF.

As to this clonotype: The germline gene is not matched at one end of the junction; a read error may be the cause. V usage is TRBV12-3 or TRBV12-4 and J usage is TRBJ1-5, with D unresolved. This CDR3 has 13 amino acids. CDR3 region: CASRFGRTAAPAF. The CDR3 DNA reads as TGTGCCAGCAGGTTCGGGAGGACGGCAGCCCCAGCATTT.

Regarding this clonotype: This could be a read error, since a much larger clone is one nucleotide away. J is TRBJ2-2 and V is TRBV14; D is ambiguous. Trimming stripped 2 bases from V and 6 bases from J, with 16 bases between. The CDR3 covers 16 residues. Germline CDR1 is SGHDN and CDR2 is FVKESK. CDR3 protein: CASSQWVGPGSGELFF. The CDR3 DNA sequence: TGTGCCAGCAGCCAATGGGTAGGGCCCGGTTCCGGGGAGCTGTTTTTT.

Turning to this clonotype: One end of the junction does not line up with germline, which may come from a read error. V and J are TRBV6-1 and TRBJ2-1; D call uncertain. Germline V gives CDR1 MNHNS, CDR2 SASEGT. The CDR3 consists of 13 residues. The CDR3 DNA follows: TGTGCCAGCAGCGATTACATCGGCTTGCCACAGTTATTC. Translating gives CASSDYIGLPQLF.

On this clonotype itself: A much more abundant neighbour one base away suggests this may be a read error. This sequence joins TRBV6-5 and TRBJ2-5; D unclear. The germline CDR1 and CDR2 sequences are MNHEY and SVGAGI. The CDR3 is 16 residues long. The CDR3 DNA follows: TGTGCCAGCAGTTACTCTGGTCGCGGCCCAGAAGAGATCCAGTACTTC. Its protein is CASSYSGRGPEEIQYF.

Points on this clonotype: A junction boundary mismatches the germline segment, possibly from a read error. The chain employs TRBV11-2 and TRBJ2-5, with D perhaps matching TRBD2 (5 bases). Germline values: CDR1 SGHAT, CDR2 FQNNGV. The CDR3 covers 14 residues. Here the CDR3 DNA reads TGTGCTAGCAGCGGCAGTTTACTACAAGAGACCAAGTACTTC. This gives the protein CASSGSLLQETKYF.

The chain is built from TRBV5-4 and TRBJ2-5; weak D call: TRBD2 (6 bases). CDR3 length: 15 amino acids. Per germline, CDR1 SGHNT and CDR2 YYREEE (reference sequence). V dropped 2 bases and J dropped 3 bases, with 14 bases sitting between them. CDR3 DNA sequence: TGTGCCAGCAGCTTTGGGGCCGGGACTGAAGAGACCCAGTACTTC. Its protein is CASSFGAGTEETQYF.

As to this clonotype: The junction departs from germline at one end; a sequencing error may be responsible. This sequence joins TRBV11-2 and TRBJ2-1; 7 nucleotides match TRBD2. CDR3 size: 18 residues. Germline V lookup: CDR1 SGHAT, CDR2 FQNNGV. The CDR3 nucleotides read TGTGCCAGCGGCTTTGAGGCGAGCGGGACTTTATTCTACAATGAGCAGTTCTTC. It codes for CASGFEASGTLFYNEQFF.

Notes on this clonotype: A read error may explain this, as a much larger clone is one base away. CDR3 sequence: CASSRRLVDTDTQYF. CDR3 nucleotide sequence: TGTGCCAGCAGCCGGAGACTAGTGGACACAGATACGCAGTATTTT. The rearrangement links TRBV14 to TRBJ2-3, with TRBD2 as a possible D gene (6 bases). Trimming removed 4 bases from V and 2 bases from J, with 13 bases in between. Germline loops: CDR1 SGHDN, CDR2 FVKESK. The CDR3 is 15 amino acids.

A word on this clonotype: This sequence may be a read error, since a much larger clone differs from it by one base. This CDR3 is missing its conserved last phenylalanine or tryptophan, likely due to a read error. The V call is TRBV14, the J call TRBJ1-2; D unclear. Trimming pared 1 base from V and 5 bases from J, leaving 8 bases between. This CDR3 comprises 13 residues. The germline gives CDR1 SGHDN, CDR2 FVKESK. The CDR3 loop is CASSQGYRYGYTL. DNA for the CDR3: TGTGCCAGCAGCCAAGGGTACAGATATGGCTACACCCTC.

This clonotype was observed a handful of times. The V gene is TRBV7-9, the J gene TRBJ2-2; 7 positions agree with TRBD1. The CDR3 is made up of 15 amino acids. V lost 1 base and J lost 1; bases outside the gene matches: 0. CDR1 SEHNR and CDR2 FQNEAQ come from the germline V gene (reference sequence). CDR3 DNA sequence: TGTGCCAGCAGCTTAGGACAGGGGAACACCGGGGAGCTGTTTTTT. Translating gives CASSLGQGNTGELFF.

Concerning this clonotype itself: One end of the junction fails to match germline, which may point to a read error. The V gene is TRBV5-1, the J gene TRBJ2-7; 11 bases agree with TRBD1. The CDR3 totals 15 residues. CDR1 and CDR2 from the germline V gene are SGHRS and YFSETQ. CDR3 residues: CVSSRRTGGENEQYF. The CDR3 DNA reads TGCGTCAGCAGCAGGAGGACAGGGGGCGAAAACGAGCAGTACTTC.

About this clonotype itself: Without the conserved terminal phenylalanine or tryptophan, this CDR3 likely stems from a read error. The genes are TRBV7-9 and TRBJ2-1, with 11 bases fitting TRBD2. Per germline, CDR1 SEHNR and CDR2 FQNEAQ (reference sequence). The CDR3 runs 16 residues. CDR3 residues: CASGLGLAEVYNEQFL. The CDR3 bases are TGTGCCAGCGGCTTGGGACTAGCGGAAGTCTACAATGAGCAGTTCTTA.

V gene TRBV11-3 combines with J gene TRBJ1-1; possibly TRBD1 for D (5 bases). The CDR3 totals 12 residues. Germline-derived CDR1 and CDR2 are SGHNT and YENEEA. Trimming removed 9 bases from V and 7 bases from J, with 15 bases in between. CDR3 nucleotides: TGTGCCAGTAGCACTCAAACAGGTGAAGCTTTCTTT. Protein product: CASSTQTGEAFF.

Concerning this clonotype itself: This may be a read error, as it is one base from a much larger clone. The V and J genes are TRBV12-3 or TRBV12-4 and TRBJ1-5; no definite D call. CDR3 length equals 15 residues. Trimming pared 5 bases from V and 1 base from J, leaving 12 bases between. The CDR3 DNA reads as TGTGCCAGCAGTCCGAGGGCCGGGAGCAATCAGCCCCAGCATTTT. Translating it yields CASSPRAGSNQPQHF.

The count of this clonotype is one. The junction departs from the called germline gene at one end, perhaps through a read error. J is TRBJ2-1 and V is TRBV11-3, with TRBD2 identical over 9 bases. This CDR3 is built from 18 residues. Germline V gives CDR1 SGHNT, CDR2 YENEEA. The CDR3 nucleotides read TGCGCCAGCGGCTTAGGTCAAGGCGGGAGGGCCGGCTACAATGAGCGGTTCTTC. Protein sequence: CASGLGQGGRAGYNERFF. The full variable domain, completed using reference TRBV11-3 and TRBJ2-1, is EAGVVQSPRYKIIEKKQPVAFWCNPISGHNTLYWYLQNLGQGPELLIRYENEEAVDDSQLPKDRFSAERLKGVDSTLKIQPAELGDSAVYLCASGLGQGGRAGYNERFFGPGTRLTVL.

This chain uses TRBV11-2 with TRBJ2-5; no firm D call. The ends were cut back, 3 bases at V and 1 base at J, with 6 bases in the middle. The V gene's germline CDR1 is SGHAT and CDR2 FQNNGV. This CDR3 has 13 amino acids. CDR3 protein: CASSFNSQETQYF. The CDR3, as DNA: TGTGCCAGCAGCTTCAACAGCCAAGAGACCCAGTACTTC.